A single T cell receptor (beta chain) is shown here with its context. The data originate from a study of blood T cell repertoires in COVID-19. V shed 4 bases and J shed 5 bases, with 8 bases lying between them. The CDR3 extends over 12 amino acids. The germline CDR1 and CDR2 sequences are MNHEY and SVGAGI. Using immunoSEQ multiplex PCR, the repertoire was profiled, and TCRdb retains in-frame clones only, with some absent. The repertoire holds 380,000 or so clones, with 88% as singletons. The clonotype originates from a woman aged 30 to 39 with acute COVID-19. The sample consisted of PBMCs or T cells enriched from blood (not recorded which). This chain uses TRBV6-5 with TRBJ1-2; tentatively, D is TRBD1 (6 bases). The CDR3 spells CASSWTDYGYTF. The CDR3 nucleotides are TGTGCCAGCAGTTGGACAGATTATGGCTACACCTTC.